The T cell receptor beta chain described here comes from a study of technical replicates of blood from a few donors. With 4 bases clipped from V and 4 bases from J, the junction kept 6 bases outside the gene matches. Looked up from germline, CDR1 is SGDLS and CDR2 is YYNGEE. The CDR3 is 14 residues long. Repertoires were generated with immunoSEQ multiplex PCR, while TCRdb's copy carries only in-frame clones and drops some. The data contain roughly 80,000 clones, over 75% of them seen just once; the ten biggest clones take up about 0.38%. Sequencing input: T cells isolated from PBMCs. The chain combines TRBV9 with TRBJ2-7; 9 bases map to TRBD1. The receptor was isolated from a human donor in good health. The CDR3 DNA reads TGTGCCAGCAGCCCGACAGGGGGGCCTTACGAGCAGTACTTC. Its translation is CASSPTGGPYEQYF.